This record concerns one T cell receptor beta chain sequence. This clonotype was seen a handful of times. Its antigen is not yet known. No base quality information exists; no much larger clone differs at one position. This sample stems from a study of T cell repertoires in cytomegalovirus infection (dated by TCRdb to the late 2010s). Context from the whole study: The HLA type of each donor mattered for the analysis, because public TCR beta signatures pointed to carriage of CMV infection along with the matching HLA type. What the research found in general, with its limitations: Carriers of CMV infection plus the relevant HLA type were discriminated by the cumulative frequency of public TCR beta family members in the study cohort and in an independent roughly 350-donor cohort. The ex vivo response was dominated by HLA-C-restricted CMV-specific TCR beta clonotypes, which also provided the single most frequent clonotype in two of eight donors.

The sample was run on an Illumina HiSeq 1500. TCRdb itself trimmed the public reads at Q25 with fastp, ran MiXCR and retained productive beta chains. Under each unique CDR3 protein, matching rows form one entry showing the most common genes and DNA. The sample table lists around 280,000 distinct CDR3 sequences, 9.6% of them with a count of one. The biggest ten clones account for about 2.3% of the sample. The sample comprised PBMCs. This clonotype was obtained from a human donor in good health (CMV status not recorded). Some clones in this sample may be carry-over from other donors' samples.

The nucleotides are TGTGCCGTCAGCGGCGGTTACGAGCAGTACGTC. Its protein product is CAVSGGYEQYV. The chain joins TRBV6-2 or TRBV6-3 to TRBJ2-7, and possibly TRBD2, on 5 matching bases. Relative to germline, V is 11 bases shorter and J is 4 bases shorter, with 12 bases between their ends. According to the germline V gene, CDR1 reads MNHEY and CDR2 reads SVGEGT. The CDR3, cysteine through valine, is 11 amino acids long. The sequence is cut down to CDR3 DNA, 33 bases in frame from base 1.